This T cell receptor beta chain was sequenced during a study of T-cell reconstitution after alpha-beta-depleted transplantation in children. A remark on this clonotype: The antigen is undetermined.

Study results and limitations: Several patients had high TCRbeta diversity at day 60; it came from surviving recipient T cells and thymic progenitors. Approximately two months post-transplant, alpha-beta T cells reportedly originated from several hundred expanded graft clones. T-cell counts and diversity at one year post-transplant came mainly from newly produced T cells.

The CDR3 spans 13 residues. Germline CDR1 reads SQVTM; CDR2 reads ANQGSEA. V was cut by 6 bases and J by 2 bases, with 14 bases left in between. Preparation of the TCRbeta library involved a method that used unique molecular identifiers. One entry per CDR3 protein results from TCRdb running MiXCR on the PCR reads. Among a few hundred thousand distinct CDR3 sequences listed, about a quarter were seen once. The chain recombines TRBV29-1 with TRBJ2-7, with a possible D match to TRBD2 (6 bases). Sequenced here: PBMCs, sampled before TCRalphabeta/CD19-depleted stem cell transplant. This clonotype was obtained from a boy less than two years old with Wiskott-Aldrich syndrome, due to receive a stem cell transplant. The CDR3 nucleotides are TGCAGCGTCGGCGGGACGGTTACCTACGAGCAGTACTTC. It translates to CSVGGTVTYEQYF.